The 26 T cell receptor beta chains below all came from one sample that was sequenced in a study of shared T cell receptors in the human thymus. The protocol was immunoSEQ multiplex PCR, while the TCRdb copy is restricted to in-frame clones and leaves out a portion. This sample yields about 660,000 clones, of which 87% are seen a single time; 0.0094% belongs to the top ten. This sample also belongs to another study, concerning human thymus T cells.

The sequencing sample was made of thymocytes. The origin of the receptors is a boy under three years old with a congenital heart defect.

The rearrangement uses TRBV18 and TRBJ1-2; 10 positions agree with TRBD1. The CDR3 loop spans 16 amino acids. Trimming took 7 bases from V and 4 from J; bases not matched to a gene: 12. CDR1 and CDR2 (germline): KGHSH, LQKENI. The CDR3 DNA sequence: TGTGCCAGCTTTAGCTATCCGGGACAGGGGATCTATGGCTACACCTTC. This gives the protein CASFSYPGQGIYGYTF.

This chain connects TRBV2 to TRBJ2-3; 7 positions match TRBD1. V was clipped by 11 bases and J by 4 bases; unmatched bases: 18. Germline V gene data show CDR1 as SNHLY and CDR2 as FYNNEI. The CDR3 spans 16 residues. CDR3 nucleotides: TGTGCCGCCTGCCCCACAGGGGACGCACTCGCAGATACGCAGTATTTT. Amino acids: CAACPTGDALADTQYF. The full variable domain, with the rest looked up from reference TRBV2 and TRBJ2-3, is EPEVTQTPSHQVTQMGQEVILRCVPISNHLYFYWYRQILGQKVEFLVSFYNNEISEKSEIFDDQFSVERPDGSNFTLKIRSTKLEDSAMYFCAACPTGDALADTQYFGPGTRLTVL.

The chain is built from TRBV19 and TRBJ2-7, with TRBD2 matching 14 bases. The CDR3 spans 15 residues. V was pared by 5 bases and J by 3 bases, with 3 bases of the junction left unmatched. Germline V CDR1 and CDR2: LNHDA, SQIVND (reference sequence). CDR3 DNA sequence: TGTGCCAGTAGTCCTGGGACTAGCGGGAGCTACGAGCAGTACTTC. It codes for CASSPGTSGSYEQYF.

This rearrangement joins TRBV19 to TRBJ1-1; D is perhaps TRBD1 (5 bases). Trimming pared 10 bases from V and 8 bases from J, leaving 11 bases between. The CDR3 is made up of 10 amino acids. CDR1 and CDR2 from the germline V gene are LNHDA and SQIVND (reference sequence). CDR3 nucleotide sequence: TGTGCCACCCTAGGGGTAGAAGCTTTCTTT. This encodes CATLGVEAFF.

The gene calls are TRBV18 and TRBJ2-1, with D possibly being TRBD1 (5 bases). Trimming removed 3 bases from V and 8 bases from J, with 11 bases in between. The CDR3 covers 13 residues. From germline, CDR1 is KGHSH and CDR2 LQKENI. The CDR3 DNA follows: TGTGCCAGCTCACCCCAGGGTTCCCATGAGCAGTTCTTC. Translation: CASSPQGSHEQFF.

The J gene is TRBJ2-5, the V gene TRBV4-3, with D possibly matching TRBD2 (6 bases). This CDR3 spans 17 amino acids. Looked up from germline, CDR1 is LGHNA and CDR2 is YSLEER. Trimming removed 0 bases at V and 1 base at J, with 15 bases between. The CDR3, as DNA: TGCGCCAGCAGCCAAGATAGTAGCGGTACTTCCCAAGAGACCCAGTACTTC. Its translation is CASSQDSSGTSQETQYF.

V and J are TRBV28 and TRBJ1-3; no clear D. The CDR3 spans 11 residues. Germline assignment: CDR1 MDHEN and CDR2 SYDVKM. Trimming stripped 7 bases from V and 1 base from J, with 2 bases between. The CDR3 DNA reads TGTGCCAGCACATCTGGAAACACCATATATTTT. It translates to CASTSGNTIYF.

The sample holds a few counts of this clone. The chain links TRBV6-4 to TRBJ2-7, with D perhaps matching TRBD1 (5 bases). Germline V gene lookup returns CDR1 MRHNA and CDR2 SNTAGT. CDR3 size: 15 residues. V was pared by 0 bases and J by 2 bases, with 11 bases between. The CDR3 DNA follows: TGTGCCAGCAGTGACTCCGACAGCGTCACCTACGAGCAGTACTTC. Translating it yields CASSDSDSVTYEQYF.

J is TRBJ1-2 and V is TRBV25-1; D is undetermined. The CDR3 totals 14 residues. V lost 2 bases, J lost 3 bases, and 10 bases lay in between. The germline V gene encodes CDR1 MGHDK and CDR2 SYGVNS. The DNA of the CDR3 is TGTGCCAGCAGTGAAAGCGGCAGGCACTATGGCTACACCTTC. Translation: CASSESGRHYGYTF.

This clone appeared a single time. The rearrangement uses TRBV11-2 and TRBJ1-4; a possible D gene is TRBD1 (5 bases). Trimming took 0 bases from V and 12 from J, leaving 11 bases between them. CDR1 and CDR2 (germline): SGHAT, FQNNGV. The CDR3 contains 13 residues. CDR3 amino acids: CASSLDRGDELFF. CDR3 nucleotide sequence: TGTGCCAGCAGCTTAGATCGCGGGGACGAACTGTTTTTT.

The rearrangement uses TRBV27 and TRBJ2-3, with TRBD2 identical over 16 bases. This CDR3 is 19 amino acids long. V lost 6 bases and J lost 1; bases outside the gene matches: 10. Germline V CDR1 and CDR2: MNHEY, SMNVEV (reference sequence). CDR3 DNA sequence: TGTGCCAGCAGCAACGGGACTAGCGGGGGGGCCTCGCGCACAGATACGCAGTATTTT. Protein product: CASSNGTSGGASRTDTQYF.

The chain uses TRBV9 and TRBJ2-2, with 7 bases identical to TRBD1. The CDR3 totals 17 residues. Looked up from germline, CDR1 is SGDLS and CDR2 is YYNGEE. J lost 0 bases, V lost 4 bases, and 9 bases had no gene match. The CDR3 region is CASSPRTGLTNTGELFF. The CDR3 DNA follows: TGTGCCAGCAGCCCACGGACAGGCCTTACGAACACCGGGGAGCTGTTTTTT. Combining the CDR3 with reference TRBV9 and TRBJ2-2 gives the whole variable domain DSGVTQTPKHLITATGQRVTLRCSPRSGDLSVYWYQQSLDQGLQFLIQYYNGEERAKGNILERFSAQQFPDLHSELNLSSLELGDSALYFCASSPRTGLTNTGELFFGEGSRLTVL.

V usage is TRBV5-1 and J usage is TRBJ2-3; a possible D gene is TRBD2 (7 bases). This CDR3 is built from 12 residues. Germline V CDR1 and CDR2: SGHRS, YFSETQ. V was cut by 0 bases and J by 12 bases, with 11 bases left in between. This CDR3 is CASSLGGGVQYF. In nucleotides, the CDR3 is TGCGCCAGCAGCTTGGGGGGGGGCGTACAGTATTTT. The variable domain in full, with the rest retrieved from reference TRBV5-1 and TRBJ2-3, is KAGVTQTPRYLIKTRGQQVTLSCSPISGHRSVSWYQQTPGQGLQFLFEYFSETQRNKGNFPGRFSGRQFSNSRSEMNVSTLELGDSALYLCASSLGGGVQYFGPGTRLTVL.

The chain combines TRBV5-1 with TRBJ1-2; the match to TRBD1 covers 9 bases. The CDR3 has 13 residues. The V gene end was trimmed by 4 bases and the J gene end by 6 bases; junction bases not matched to a gene: 4. Germline loops: CDR1 SGHRS, CDR2 YFSETQ. CDR3 sequence reads: CASSPGTGHGYTF. DNA of the CDR3: TGCGCCAGCAGCCCGGGGACAGGGCATGGCTACACCTTC. Full variable domain (outside the CDR3, taken from reference TRBV5-1 and TRBJ1-2): KAGVTQTPRYLIKTRGQQVTLSCSPISGHRSVSWYQQTPGQGLQFLFEYFSETQRNKGNFPGRFSGRQFSNSRSEMNVSTLELGDSALYLCASSPGTGHGYTFGSGTRLTVV.

The CDR3 sequence: CASSQLLEGGYNEQFF. CDR3 DNA sequence: TGCGCCAGCAGCCAACTACTAGAGGGTGGGTACAATGAGCAGTTCTTC. The chain has TRBV4-3 and TRBJ2-1, with D possibly being TRBD2 (5 bases). Trimming took 2 bases from V and 4 from J, leaving 15 bases between them. Germline CDR1 reads LGHNA; CDR2 reads YSLEER. This CDR3 has 16 amino acids.

CDR3: CASSVVSRGTQVTNTGELFF. The DNA of the CDR3 is TGTGCCAGCAGCGTAGTCTCTCGGGGAACCCAAGTAACCAACACCGGGGAGCTGTTTTTT. V is TRBV9 and J is TRBJ2-2; D might be TRBD2 (5 bases). The CDR3 is 20 amino acids. CDR1 and CDR2 (germline): SGDLS, YYNGEE. V was cut by 0 bases and J by 2 bases, with 23 bases left in between.

J is TRBJ2-3 and V is TRBV19; 10 bases line up with TRBD2. Germline trimming cut 4 bases from V and 1 base from J; bases unmatched to any gene: 8. This CDR3 spans 17 amino acids. Per the germline V gene, CDR1 is LNHDA and CDR2 is SQIVND (reference sequence). The CDR3 spells CASSTIRTSGGTDTQYF. The CDR3 coding sequence is TGTGCCAGTAGTACCATCCGGACTAGCGGAGGCACAGATACGCAGTATTTT.

V gene TRBV5-1 combines with J gene TRBJ2-7; 7 positions agree with TRBD2. This CDR3 is 15 amino acids long. In germline, CDR1 is SGHRS, CDR2 YFSETQ. After removal of 0 bases from V and 2 bases from J, the junction contained 5 bases not matched to a gene. The CDR3 DNA reads TGCGCCAGCAGCTTGGTGGCTAGCGGAACCTACGAGCAGTACTTC. This gives the protein CASSLVASGTYEQYF.

The chain joins TRBV11-2 to TRBJ2-7; 14 nucleotides line up with TRBD2. V shed 4 bases, J shed 4 bases, and the junction held 3 bases outside the gene matches. CDR1 is SGHAT, CDR2 FQNNGV, per germline. This CDR3 comprises 15 residues. CDR3 DNA sequence: TGTGCCAGCAGCTCCCGGACTAGCGGGAGGTACGAGCAGTACTTC. Protein sequence: CASSSRTSGRYEQYF.

Regarding this clone: One junction end does not reproduce the germline sequence, and a read error may be involved. Other DNA sequences in this specimen translate into the identical CDR3. CDR3 loop: CASSPRPGQASYEQYF. The CDR3 DNA follows: TGTGCCAGCAGCCCCCGTCCGGGACAGGCTTCCTACGAGCAGTATTTC. The chain employs TRBV5-6 and TRBJ2-7, with 8 nucleotides matching TRBD1. Germline V lookup: CDR1 SGHDT, CDR2 YYEEEE. CDR3 length: 16 residues.

A note on this clone: Different DNA sequences within this sample yield the same CDR3. This sequence joins TRBV5-1 and TRBJ2-7, with D hard to call. Looked up from germline, CDR1 is SGHRS and CDR2 is YFSETQ. The V end lost 4 bases, the J end lost 7 bases, and 15 bases lay between the germline ends. This CDR3 is built from 13 residues. CDR3 region: CASSKAPGLEQYF. CDR3 sequence (DNA): TGCGCCAGCAGCAAGGCACCGGGTTTGGAGCAGTACTTC. Looking up the rest from reference TRBV5-1 and TRBJ2-7 gives the full variable domain: KAGVTQTPRYLIKTRGQQVTLSCSPISGHRSVSWYQQTPGQGLQFLFEYFSETQRNKGNFPGRFSGRQFSNSRSEMNVSTLELGDSALYLCASSKAPGLEQYFGPGTRLTVT.

The V call is TRBV7-9, the J call TRBJ1-1; no firm D call. CDR3 size: 18 residues. CDR1 and CDR2 (germline): SEHNR, FQNEAQ (reference sequence). Deletions cut 1 base from V and 0 bases from J, with 18 bases between. CDR3 nucleotides: TGTGCCAGCAGCTTAGTGTTATTGGTGGGCACAGTGAACACTGAAGCTTTCTTT. Translation gives CASSLVLLVGTVNTEAFF.

The chain joins TRBV2 to TRBJ1-1; D gene uncertain. The CDR3 sequence is 13 residues long. The germline V and J ends were trimmed by 3 bases and 3 bases, with 8 bases remaining between them. CDR1 is SNHLY and CDR2 is FYNNEI in the germline V gene. The DNA for the CDR3 is TGTGCCAGCAGTGAGAGCCGATACACTGAAGCTTTCTTT. This sequence encodes CASSESRYTEAFF.

V and J are TRBV18 and TRBJ2-4; D is perhaps TRBD1 (6 bases). Trimming removed 2 bases at V and 4 bases at J, with 15 bases between. Germline V gene lookup returns CDR1 KGHSH and CDR2 LQKENI. The CDR3 sequence is 16 residues long. The DNA for the CDR3 is TGTGCCAGCTCACCAGGGGTATTGGACAGAAAAAACATTCAGTACTTC. Amino acids: CASSPGVLDRKNIQYF.

The chain joins TRBV6-1 to TRBJ2-2; 8 bases align to TRBD1. Per the germline V gene, CDR1 is MNHNS and CDR2 is SASEGT. The CDR3 totals 16 residues. Trimming cost V 2 bases and J 6 bases; bases outside gene matches: 8. Here the CDR3 DNA reads TGTGCCAGCAGTGAATGGTCAGGGGGCGCCCCCGGGGAGCTGTTTTTT. Its protein is CASSEWSGGAPGELFF.

To note about this clone: Compared with germline, one end of the junction differs, possibly owing to a read error. The chain links TRBV25-1 to TRBJ1-6; the D is unclear. Germline loops: CDR1 MGHDK, CDR2 SYGVNS. CDR3 length equals 12 residues. The CDR3 DNA reads TGTGCCAGCAACTCCTATAATTCCCCCCTCCACTTT. Residues: CASNSYNSPLHF. The full variable domain, with the rest looked up from reference TRBV25-1 and TRBJ1-6, is EADIYQTPRYLVIGTGKKITLECSQTMGHDKMYWYQQDPGMELHLIHYSYGVNSTEKGDLSSESTVSRIRTEHFPLTLESARPSHTSQYLCASNSYNSPLHFGNGTRLTVT.